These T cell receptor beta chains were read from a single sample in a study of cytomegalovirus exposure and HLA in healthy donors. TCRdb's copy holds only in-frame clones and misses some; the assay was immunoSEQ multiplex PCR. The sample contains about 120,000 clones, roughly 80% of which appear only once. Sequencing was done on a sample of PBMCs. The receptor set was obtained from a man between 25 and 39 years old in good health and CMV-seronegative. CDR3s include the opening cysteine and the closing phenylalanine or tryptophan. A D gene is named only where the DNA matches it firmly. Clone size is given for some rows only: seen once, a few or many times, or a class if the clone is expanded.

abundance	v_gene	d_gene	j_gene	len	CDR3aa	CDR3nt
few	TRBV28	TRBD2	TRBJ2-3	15	CASSLPGGAKDTQYF	TGTGCCAGCAGTCTACCGGGGGGGGCCAAAGATACGCAGTATTTT
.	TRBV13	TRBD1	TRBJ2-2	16	CASSLTGTGFNGELFF	TGTGCCAGCAGCTTAACTGGGACAGGGTTCAACGGGGAGCTGTTTTTT
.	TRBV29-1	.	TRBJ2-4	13	CSVLPLAKNIQYF	TGCAGCGTACTACCGCTAGCCAAAAACATTCAGTACTTC
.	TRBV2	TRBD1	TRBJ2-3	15	CATRQGARRSDTQYF	TGTGCCACACGACAGGGGGCGCGGCGCTCAGATACGCAGTATTTT
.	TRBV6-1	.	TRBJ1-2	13	CASSEIRNYGYTF	TGTGCCAGCAGTGAAATCAGAAACTATGGCTACACCTTC
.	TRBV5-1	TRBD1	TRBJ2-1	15	CASSIWTGGSNEQFF	TGCGCCAGCAGTATATGGACAGGGGGCTCCAATGAGCAGTTCTTC
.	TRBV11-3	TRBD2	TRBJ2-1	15	CASSPTGGAYNEQFF	TGTGCCAGCAGCCCTACCGGGGGGGCCTACAATGAGCAGTTCTTC
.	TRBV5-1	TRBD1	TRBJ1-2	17	CASSLEGTGGNSDGYTF	TGCGCCAGCAGCTTGGAGGGTACAGGGGGGAATTCTGATGGCTACACCTTC
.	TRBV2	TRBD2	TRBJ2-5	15	CASRDFLAGQETQYF	TGTGCCAGCAGAGACTTCCTAGCGGGTCAAGAGACCCAGTACTTC
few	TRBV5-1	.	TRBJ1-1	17	CASSLVAPGGLNTEAFF	TGCGCCAGCAGCTTGGTTGCCCCGGGGGGACTGAACACTGAAGCTTTCTTT
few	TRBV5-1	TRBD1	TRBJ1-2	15	CASSLGQGANYGYTF	TGCGCCAGCAGCTTGGGACAGGGGGCTAACTATGGCTACACCTTC
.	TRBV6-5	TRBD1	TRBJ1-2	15	CASSYYRDRAYGYTF	TGTGCCAGCAGTTACTACCGGGACAGGGCCTATGGCTACACCTTC
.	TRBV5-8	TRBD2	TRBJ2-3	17	CASSLARTSGGTDTQYF	TGTGCCAGCAGCTTGGCCCGGACTAGCGGGGGCACAGATACGCAGTATTTT
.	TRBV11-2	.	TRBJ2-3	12	CASSLAGDTQYF	TGTGCCAGCAGCTTAGCCGGAGATACGCAGTATTTT
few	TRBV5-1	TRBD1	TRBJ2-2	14	CASRQAGGAGELFF	TGCGCCAGCAGGCAAGCAGGGGGAGCCGGGGAGCTGTTTTTT
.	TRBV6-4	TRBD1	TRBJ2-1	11	CGLTGGNEQFF	TGTGGCCTTACAGGGGGAAATGAGCAGTTCTTC
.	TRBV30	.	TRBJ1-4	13	CAWTGQTYEKLFF	TGTGCCTGGACCGGACAGACCTATGAAAAACTGTTTTTT
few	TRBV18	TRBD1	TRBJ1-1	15	CASSPRGQGASEAFF	TGTGCCAGCTCCCCCAGAGGACAGGGGGCGTCTGAAGCTTTCTTT
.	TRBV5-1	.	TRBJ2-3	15	CASSSGGASTDTQYF	TGCGCCAGCAGCTCCGGAGGCGCTAGCACAGATACGCAGTATTTT
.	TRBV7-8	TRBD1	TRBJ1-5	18	CASSLAGQGKYSNQPQHF	TGTGCCAGCAGCTTAGCCGGACAGGGGAAGTATAGCAATCAGCCCCAGCATTTT
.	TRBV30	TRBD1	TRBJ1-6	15	CAWSVRTGANSPLHF	TGTGCCTGGAGTGTCCGGACAGGGGCTAATTCACCCCTCCACTTT
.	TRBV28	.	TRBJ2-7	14	CASSLFRPGTEQYF	TGTGCCAGCAGTTTATTCCGGCCAGGTACCGAGCAGTACTTC
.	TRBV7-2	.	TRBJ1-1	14	CASSLDNRGTEAFF	TGTGCCAGCAGCTTAGATAACAGAGGGACTGAAGCTTTCTTT
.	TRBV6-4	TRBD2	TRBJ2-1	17	CASSDPPGSGGADEQFF	TGTGCCAGCAGTGACCCCCCGGGGAGCGGGGGGGCCGATGAGCAGTTCTTC
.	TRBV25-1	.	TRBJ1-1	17	CASSELNFGQTHTEAFF	TGTGCCAGCAGTGAATTGAATTTTGGACAAACACACACTGAAGCTTTCTTT
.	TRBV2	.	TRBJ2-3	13	CASSDSFRDTQYF	TGTGCCAGCAGCGACAGCTTTAGGGATACGCAGTATTTT